This T cell receptor beta chain was obtained from a study of blood T cell repertoires in COVID-19. Study-level information: T cells, B-cell-depleted T cells, or PBMCs provided the cDNA or gDNA that served as material.

In the study's own analysis: Using reference gene primer amplification, nucleated cell counts were estimated. The assay was immunoSEQ multiplex PCR, and TCRdb's table has in-frame clones only and misses some. V and J calls and clone size follow that table, whereas D and trimming were derived from the DNA. In the table there are 350,000 to 550,000 clones, about 85% of which are singletons. Between the trimmed V and J ends, which lost 7 bases and 4 bases, there was a span of 11 bases. The germline gives CDR1 MNHEY, CDR2 SVGAGI. The CDR3 contains 13 residues. Clinical history reported by participants formed the basis on which cohorts were assigned.

The V gene is TRBV6-5, the J gene TRBJ1-3; unclear D gene. Sequenced: PBMCs or T cells enriched from blood (not recorded which). The source of this sequence is a woman in her late teens or twenties with acute COVID-19. The CDR3 protein is CASMYSGGNTIYF. The CDR3 nucleotides read TGTGCCAGCATGTACAGCGGAGGAAACACCATATATTTT.